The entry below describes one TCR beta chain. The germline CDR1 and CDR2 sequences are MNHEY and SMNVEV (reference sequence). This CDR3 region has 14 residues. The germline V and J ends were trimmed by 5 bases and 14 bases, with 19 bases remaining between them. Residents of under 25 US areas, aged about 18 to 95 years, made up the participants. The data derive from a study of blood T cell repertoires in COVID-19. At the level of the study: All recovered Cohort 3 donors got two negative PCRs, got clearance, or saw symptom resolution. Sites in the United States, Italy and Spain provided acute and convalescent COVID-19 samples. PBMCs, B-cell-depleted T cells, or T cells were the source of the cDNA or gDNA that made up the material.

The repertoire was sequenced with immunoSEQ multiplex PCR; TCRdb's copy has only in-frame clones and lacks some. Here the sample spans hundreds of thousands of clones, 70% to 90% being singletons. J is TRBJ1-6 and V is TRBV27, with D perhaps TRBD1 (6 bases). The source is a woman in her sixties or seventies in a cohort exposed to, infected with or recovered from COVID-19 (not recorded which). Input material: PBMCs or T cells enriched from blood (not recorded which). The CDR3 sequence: CASSPRGFGLSLHF. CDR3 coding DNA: TGTGCCAGCAGTCCCAGGGGTTTCGGGTTATCCCTCCACTTT.